This T cell receptor (beta chain) comes out of a study of technical replicates of blood from several donors. This CDR3 region has 14 residues. From germline, CDR1 is MGHRA and CDR2 YSYEKL. J was trimmed by 4 bases and V by 4 bases; bases with no gene match: 6. TCRdb's copy holds only in-frame clones and misses some; the assay was immunoSEQ multiplex PCR. The sample lists about 85,000 clones, just under 95% occurring once. Sample: T cells isolated from PBMCs. The gene calls are TRBV4-1 and TRBJ2-5, with 7 positions matching TRBD1. This receptor was obtained from a human donor in good health. The CDR3: CASSRQGGGETQYF. CDR3 nucleotide sequence: TGCGCCAGCAGCCGACAGGGTGGGGGAGAGACCCAGTACTTC.